This TCR beta chain was recorded in a study of blood T cells in healthy people across ages. Study-level background: Per two T cells, template switching captured roughly one barcoded beta molecule. Study findings and constraints: The recorded TCR beta diversity per million T cells decreased in a roughly linear manner with age.

As concerns this clonotype: Its antigen remains unidentified. With a much larger clone just one base away, this may be a read error.

Trimming took 2 bases from V and 5 from J, leaving 9 bases between them. This CDR3 has 13 residues. Per germline, CDR1 SGDLS and CDR2 YYNGEE. Extraction yielded at least 6 micrograms of total RNA per sample. Using a J-beta primer mix together with a sample-barcoded 5' primer, a second PCR was run for about 6 to 12 cycles. TCRdb reanalysed the 5' RACE reads using MiXCR and keeps one entry per CDR3 protein. This table holds 1.5 million to 2 million distinct CDR3 sequences, roughly 52% found once. The sequenced material came from blood. The V gene is TRBV9, the J gene TRBJ2-3; D not resolved. This clonotype was sampled from a woman aged 40 to 49 in good health. The CDR3 is CASSVGSLDTQYF. The CDR3, as DNA: TGTGCCAGCAGCGTGGGGTCCCTAGATACGCAGTATTTT.